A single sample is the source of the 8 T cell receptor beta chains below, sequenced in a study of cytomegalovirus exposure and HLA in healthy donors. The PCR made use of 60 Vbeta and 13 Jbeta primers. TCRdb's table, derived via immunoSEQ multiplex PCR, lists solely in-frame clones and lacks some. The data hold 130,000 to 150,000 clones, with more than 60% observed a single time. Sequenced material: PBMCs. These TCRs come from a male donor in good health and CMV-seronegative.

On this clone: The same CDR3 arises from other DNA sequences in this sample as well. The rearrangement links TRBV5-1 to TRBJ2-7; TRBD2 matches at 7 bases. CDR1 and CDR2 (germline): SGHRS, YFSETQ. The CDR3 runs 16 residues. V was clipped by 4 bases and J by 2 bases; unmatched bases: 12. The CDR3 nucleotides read TGCGCCAGCAGCCGCGGGTTACTAGCGAGGCCCTACGAGCAGTACTTC. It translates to CASSRGLLARPYEQYF.

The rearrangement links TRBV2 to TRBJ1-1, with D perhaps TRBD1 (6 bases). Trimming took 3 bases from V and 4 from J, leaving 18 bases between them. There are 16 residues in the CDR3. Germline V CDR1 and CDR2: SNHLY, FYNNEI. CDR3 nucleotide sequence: TGTGCCAGCAGTGACCCCCATGGTACAGGGTCCACTGAAGCTTTCTTT. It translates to CASSDPHGTGSTEAFF.

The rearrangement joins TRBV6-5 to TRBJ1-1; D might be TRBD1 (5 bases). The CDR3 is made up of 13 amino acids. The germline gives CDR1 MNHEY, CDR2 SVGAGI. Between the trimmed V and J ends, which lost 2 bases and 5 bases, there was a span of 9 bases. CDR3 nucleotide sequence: TGTGCCAGCAGTTACGGGGGGAGTACTGAAGCTTTCTTT. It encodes CASSYGGSTEAFF.

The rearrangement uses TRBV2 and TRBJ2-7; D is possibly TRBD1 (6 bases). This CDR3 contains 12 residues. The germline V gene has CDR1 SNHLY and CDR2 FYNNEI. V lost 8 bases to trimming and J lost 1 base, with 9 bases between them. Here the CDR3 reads CASRTESYEQYF. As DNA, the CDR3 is TGTGCCAGCCGGACAGAGTCCTACGAGCAGTACTTC.

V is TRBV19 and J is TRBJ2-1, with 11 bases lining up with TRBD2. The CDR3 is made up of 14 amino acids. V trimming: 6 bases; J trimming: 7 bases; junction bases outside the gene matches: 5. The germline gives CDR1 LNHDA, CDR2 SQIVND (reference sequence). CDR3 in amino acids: CASRTSGSINEQFF. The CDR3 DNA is TGTGCCAGTAGAACTAGCGGGAGTATAAATGAGCAGTTCTTC. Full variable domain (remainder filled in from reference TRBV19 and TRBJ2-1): DGGITQSPKYLFRKEGQNVTLSCEQNLNHDAMYWYRQDPGQGLRLIYYSQIVNDFQKGDIAEGYSVSREKKESFPLTVTSAQKNPTAFYLCASRTSGSINEQFFGPGTRLTVL.

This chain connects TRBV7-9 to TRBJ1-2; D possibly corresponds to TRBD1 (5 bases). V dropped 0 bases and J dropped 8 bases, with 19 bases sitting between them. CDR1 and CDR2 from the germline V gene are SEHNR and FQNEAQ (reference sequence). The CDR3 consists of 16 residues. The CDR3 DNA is TGTGCCAGCAGCTTAGCGCAGGGAGGGCCTTTACGGGGCTACACCTTC. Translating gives CASSLAQGGPLRGYTF.

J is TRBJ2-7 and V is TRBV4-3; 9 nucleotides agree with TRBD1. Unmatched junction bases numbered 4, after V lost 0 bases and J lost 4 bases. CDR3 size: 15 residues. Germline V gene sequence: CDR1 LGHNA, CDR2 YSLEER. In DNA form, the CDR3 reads TGCGCCAGCAGCCAAGAGGGACAGGGTAATTACGAGCAGTACTTC. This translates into CASSQEGQGNYEQYF.

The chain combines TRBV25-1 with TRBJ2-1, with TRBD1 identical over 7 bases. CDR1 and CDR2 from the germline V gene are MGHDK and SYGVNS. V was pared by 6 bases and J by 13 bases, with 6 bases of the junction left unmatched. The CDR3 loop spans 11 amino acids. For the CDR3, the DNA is TGTGCCAGCAGACAACAGGGGCCACAGTTCTTC. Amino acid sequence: CASRQQGPQFF.